This T cell receptor (beta chain) was identified in a study of cytomegalovirus exposure and HLA in healthy donors. Study in general: From some 180 million T cells, an earlier analysis saw 110 million or so unique TCR beta sequences.

Study findings and constraints: In vitro experiments confirmed that three CMV-associated chains were specific for CMV antigens.

A note on this clone: Antigen: not known.

When sampled, the donors appeared nominally healthy, though they likely had unrecorded immune exposures. The PCR ran on 60 Vbeta and 13 Jbeta primers. The method was immunoSEQ multiplex PCR; TCRdb's version includes in-frame clones alone and lacks a portion of them. The repertoire holds 200,000 or so clones, with 75% to 90% as singletons. The sequence came from a boy aged 2 to 9 in good health and CMV-seronegative. Material: PBMCs.

The CDR3 DNA reads as TGTGCCAGCAGCAACCCAGCGGGAGAAGTCGCCTACAATGAGCAGTTCTTC. This gives the protein CASSNPAGEVAYNEQFF. The chain has TRBV21-1 and TRBJ2-1; the D call of TRBD2 is as the table states it, not checked on the DNA. TRBV21-1 is given as a pseudogene. This CDR3 contains 17 residues.